Presented here are 30 T cell receptor beta chains from one specimen sequenced in a study of T-cell reconstitution after alpha-beta-depleted transplantation in children. These receptors lack a known antigen. The library targeted TCRbeta and was prepared with unique molecular identifiers. TCRdb re-called the PCR reads through MiXCR, storing one row per CDR3 protein. The sample lists 250,000 to 300,000 distinct CDR3 sequences, 6% to 10% occurring once. The study, taken as a whole, reports: Newly generated T cells supplied most T-cell counts and diversity one year post-transplant.

This material consisted of peripheral blood, taken 360 days after TCRalphabeta/CD19-depleted stem cell transplant. These receptors were obtained from a female patient between 2 and 15 years old who had a stem cell transplant for Fanconi anemia, so the T cells may come from the graft donor.

J is TRBJ1-5 and V is TRBV20-1; D might be TRBD1 (5 bases). The CDR3 covers 14 residues. The germline V gene has CDR1 DFQATT and CDR2 SNEGSKA (reference sequence). Trimming stripped 7 bases from V and 4 bases from J, with 17 bases between. CDR3 in amino acids: CSGKEGTGNQPQHF. CDR3 bases: TGCAGTGGGAAGGAGGGGACTGGAAATCAGCCCCAGCATTTT.

The genes are TRBV7-2 and TRBJ1-1; D gene ambiguous. Germline V gives CDR1 SGHTA, CDR2 FQGNSA. The CDR3 runs 11 residues. Trimming took off 11 bases at V and 7 bases at J, with 14 bases between the two ends. The CDR3 sequence is CAFPRRNEAFF. CDR3 sequence (DNA): TGTGCCTTCCCACGGAGGAATGAAGCTTTCTTT.

This clonotype was seen repeatedly, ten times or more. This chain links TRBV9 with TRBJ2-3, with D maybe TRBD1 (5 bases). V was clipped by 3 bases and J by 0 bases, with 14 bases between them. CDR3 length: 16 residues. Germline-derived CDR1 and CDR2 are SGDLS and YYNGEE. The CDR3 reads CASSGFPGWSTDTQYF. The CDR3 nucleotides read TGTGCCAGCAGCGGATTCCCAGGGTGGAGCACAGATACGCAGTATTTT.

This clonotype was detected ten times or more. The chain employs TRBV12-3 or TRBV12-4 and TRBJ2-3; D tentatively reads TRBD1 or TRBD2 (6 bases each). The CDR3 contains 17 residues. Trimming cost V 0 bases and J 0 bases, with 13 bases left between them. This CDR3 is CASSLAGGAVSTDTQYF. CDR3 nucleotide sequence: TGTGCCAGCAGTTTAGCGGGGGGCGCAGTTAGCACAGATACGCAGTATTTT.

CDR3 in DNA: TGTGCCAGCAGTGAAACCCCAGGGGGGGAAGAGACCCAGTACTTC. Translating it yields CASSETPGGEETQYF. The chain combines TRBV25-1 with TRBJ2-5; the D call may be TRBD1 or TRBD2 (7 bases each). V dropped 2 bases and J dropped 3 bases, with 13 bases sitting between them. The CDR3 covers 15 residues. The germline V gene has CDR1 MGHDK and CDR2 SYGVNS.

This clonotype was detected many times. This rearrangement joins TRBV3-1 to TRBJ1-5, with 7 positions matching TRBD1. CDR1 and CDR2 (germline): LGHDT, YNNKEL (reference sequence). CDR3 size: 15 residues. The ends lost 3 bases at V and 3 bases at J; junction bases unmatched: 5. DNA of the CDR3: TGTGCCAGCAGCCAGACAGGGTCAGCCAATCAGCCCCAGCATTTT. It codes for CASSQTGSANQPQHF.

This clonotype was seen more than once but under ten times. The rearrangement links TRBV20-1 to TRBJ1-5; D remains ambiguous. This CDR3 contains 15 residues. CDR1 is DFQATT and CDR2 is SNEGSKA in the germline V gene (reference sequence). V was trimmed by 0 bases and J by 0 bases, leaving 9 bases between them. The CDR3 spells CSARDLGYSNQPQHF. Written as DNA, the CDR3 is TGCAGTGCTAGAGATCTCGGATATAGCAATCAGCCCCAGCATTTT.

In this sample, this clonotype turned up many times. The gene calls are TRBV15 and TRBJ2-1, with TRBD1 matching 7 bases. The germline V gene has CDR1 LNHNV and CDR2 YYDKDF (reference sequence). Germline trimming cut 1 base from V and 10 bases from J; bases unmatched to any gene: 10. This CDR3 contains 15 residues. CDR3 sequence reads: CATSRVPDRVGEQFF. The CDR3 DNA follows: TGTGCCACCAGCAGAGTCCCTGACAGGGTTGGGGAGCAGTTCTTC. The variable domain in full, with the rest retrieved from reference TRBV15 and TRBJ2-1, is DAMVIQNPRYQVTQFGKPVTLSCSQTLNHNVMYWYQQKSSQAPKLLFHYYDKDFNNEADTPDNFQSRRPNTSFCFLDIRSPGLGDTAMYLCATSRVPDRVGEQFFGPGTRLTVL.

This clonotype was observed at least ten times. The chain joins TRBV5-1 to TRBJ1-4; D may be TRBD1 (5 bases). The germline gives CDR1 SGHRS, CDR2 YFSETQ. This CDR3 comprises 15 residues. V gave up 1 base and J gave up 6 bases, with 13 bases separating them. CDR3 loop: CASSLSQGGDEKLFF. CDR3 coding DNA: TGCGCCAGCAGCTTGAGCCAGGGCGGAGATGAAAAACTGTTTTTT.

This clonotype was counted between two and nine times. The chain couples TRBV3-1 to TRBJ2-2; D may be TRBD1 (5 bases). The ends were cut back, 0 bases at V and 6 bases at J, with 11 bases in the middle. The CDR3 is 15 residues long. The germline V gene has CDR1 LGHDT and CDR2 YNNKEL (reference sequence). The CDR3 nucleotides read TGTGCCAGCAGCCAAGACCTCCCCAGGGCCGGGGAGCTGTTTTTT. This codes for CASSQDLPRAGELFF.

This clonotype has more than one count but fewer than ten. The chain carries TRBV11-2 and TRBJ2-3; the match to TRBD2 covers 12 bases. The germline V gene encodes CDR1 SGHAT and CDR2 FQNNGV. CDR3 length: 19 amino acids. V lost 5 bases to trimming and J lost 3 bases; unmatched junction nucleotides: 15. The CDR3 DNA follows: TGTGCCAGCAGCCCTCTCCGCTCTCTAGCGGGGGGGCCAACAGATACGCAGTATTTT. The encoded protein is CASSPLRSLAGGPTDTQYF.

Ten or more counts support this clonotype. The CDR3 DNA sequence: TGTGCCAGCAGTGAAACCCCCTTTAGCGGGAGGGACACCGGGGAGCTGTTTTTT. This codes for CASSETPFSGRDTGELFF. The rearrangement uses TRBV6-1 and TRBJ2-2, with 11 bases matching TRBD2. This CDR3 spans 18 amino acids. Germline CDR1 and CDR2: MNHNS and SASEGT. With 2 bases clipped from V and 3 bases from J, the junction kept 8 bases outside the gene matches.

V and J are TRBV12-3 or TRBV12-4 and TRBJ1-3; the D gene is possibly TRBD1 (5 bases). The CDR3 has 14 amino acids. V lost 1 base and J lost 4, with 8 bases in between. CDR3 sequence reads: CASSLVRGGNTIYF. CDR3 coding DNA: TGTGCCAGCAGTTTAGTTAGGGGAGGAAACACCATATATTTT.

This rearrangement joins TRBV20-1 to TRBJ1-3; tentative D call: TRBD1 (5 bases). The V end was cut by 5 bases, the J end by 2 bases, with 10 bases between. The CDR3 is made up of 13 amino acids. Germline-derived CDR1 and CDR2 are DFQATT and SNEGSKA (reference sequence). CDR3 bases: TGCAGTGCTCACAGGTGGACTGGAAACACCATATATTTT. Translation gives CSAHRWTGNTIYF.

This clonotype was counted only a few times. The chain uses TRBV5-1 and TRBJ1-1; possibly TRBD1 for D (5 bases). V lost 0 bases, J lost 6 bases, and 6 bases lay in between. The CDR3 sequence is 12 residues long. Germline CDR1 is SGHRS and CDR2 is YFSETQ. CDR3 amino acids: CASSLAGPEAFF. The CDR3 DNA sequence: TGCGCCAGCAGCTTGGCGGGGCCTGAAGCTTTCTTT.

Many counts were recorded for this clonotype. The V gene is TRBV5-1, the J gene TRBJ2-3, with no clear D. The CDR3 covers 13 residues. Germline V gives CDR1 SGHRS, CDR2 YFSETQ. Trimming cost V 1 base and J 0 bases, with 3 bases left between them. The CDR3 bases are TGCGCCAGCAGCTTGATTAGCACAGATACGCAGTATTTT. Amino acid sequence: CASSLISTDTQYF. The whole variable domain, filled in from reference TRBV5-1 and TRBJ2-3, reads KAGVTQTPRYLIKTRGQQVTLSCSPISGHRSVSWYQQTPGQGLQFLFEYFSETQRNKGNFPGRFSGRQFSNSRSEMNVSTLELGDSALYLCASSLISTDTQYFGPGTRLTVL.

This clonotype was observed a handful of times. V is TRBV4-3 and J is TRBJ2-5; D is possibly TRBD2 (6 bases). This CDR3 comprises 18 residues. CDR1 and CDR2 (germline): LGHNA, YSLEER. Trimming removed 4 bases from V and 2 bases from J, with 23 bases in between. The DNA for the CDR3 is TGCGCCAGCAGCCGAAGACTTGTCGGGGGACTCATTCAAGAGACCCAGTACTTC. Amino acids: CASSRRLVGGLIQETQYF.

This clonotype was picked up many times. The chain employs TRBV28 and TRBJ2-7; D perhaps matches TRBD2 (5 bases). The CDR3 has 15 amino acids. CDR1 is MDHEN, CDR2 SYDVKM, per germline. V lost 6 bases and J lost 2, with 17 bases in between. CDR3 loop: CASRSGNTATYEQYV. As DNA, the CDR3 is TGTGCCAGCAGATCCGGGAACACAGCGACCTACGAGCAGTACGTC.

This clonotype was counted ten times or more. The chain recombines TRBV28 with TRBJ1-6, with a weak D call TRBD1 (6 bases). Germline CDR1 MDHEN, CDR2 SYDVKM. CDR3 size: 16 residues. V was cut by 5 bases and J by 10 bases, with 21 bases left in between. The CDR3, as DNA: TGTGCCAGCAGTGCGAAACACAGGGCGTCTGGATCACCCCTCCACTTT. Encoded protein: CASSAKHRASGSPLHF.

This clonotype was recorded many times. This chain joins TRBV18 and TRBJ1-1; tentative D call: TRBD1 (6 bases). The CDR3 extends over 14 amino acids. The germline V gene has CDR1 KGHSH and CDR2 LQKENI. Trimming cost V 1 base and J 5 bases, with 11 bases left between them. This CDR3 is CASSPLKGETEAFF. The CDR3 DNA follows: TGTGCCAGCTCACCACTAAAGGGGGAAACTGAAGCTTTCTTT.

J is TRBJ1-1 and V is TRBV29-1; tentatively, D is TRBD1 (5 bases). The germline V gene encodes CDR1 SQVTM and CDR2 ANQGSEA. The CDR3 extends over 15 amino acids. Trimming took 6 bases from V and 3 from J, leaving 20 bases between them. For the CDR3, the DNA is TGCAGCGTACTCGGGGCGGGACGGGCGTACACTGAAGCTTTCTTT. This codes for CSVLGAGRAYTEAFF.

This clonotype occurred many times. The chain is built from TRBV7-2 and TRBJ2-7; D may be TRBD2 (6 bases). CDR1 and CDR2 from the germline V gene are SGHTA and FQGNSA. V lost 8 bases, J lost 4 bases, and 9 bases lay in between. This CDR3 spans 11 amino acids. In DNA form, the CDR3 reads TGTGCCAGCGGAGGGGATTACGAGCAGTACTTC. It yields the protein CASGGDYEQYF.

This clonotype has a handful of counts. The rearrangement uses TRBV20-1 and TRBJ1-1; D is unresolved. V was shortened by 3 bases and J by 11 bases, with 28 bases between the two germline ends. Germline V gene lookup returns CDR1 DFQATT and CDR2 SNEGSKA (reference sequence). There are 16 residues in the CDR3. This CDR3 reads CSARADNRGMMYGAFF. The CDR3 coding sequence is TGCAGTGCTAGGGCTGACAATCGGGGTATGATGTATGGCGCTTTCTTT.

This chain joins TRBV2 and TRBJ2-3; 11 positions match TRBD2. The V and J ends lost 5 bases and 5 bases, in that order; junction bases with no gene match: 6. Germline assignment: CDR1 SNHLY and CDR2 FYNNEI. This CDR3 is 15 amino acids long. The CDR3 is CASSLSGGALDTQYF. CDR3 bases: TGTGCCAGCAGTCTTAGCGGGGGGGCCTTAGATACGCAGTATTTT.

A few counts support this clonotype. The rearrangement uses TRBV7-8 and TRBJ1-6; a weak D match, TRBD1 (5 bases). The CDR3 spans 16 residues. The germline V gene has CDR1 SGHVS and CDR2 FQNEAQ. The germline V and J ends were trimmed by 3 bases and 8 bases, with 17 bases remaining between them. CDR3: CASSFRRGTWDSPLHF. The DNA for the CDR3 is TGTGCCAGCAGCTTCCGTCGGGGGACTTGGGATTCACCCCTCCACTTT. Full variable domain (rest looked up from reference TRBV7-8 and TRBJ1-6): GAGVSQSPRYKVAKRGQDVALRCDPISGHVSLFWYQQALGQGPEFLTYFQNEAQLDKSGLPSDRFFAERPEGSVSTLKIQRTQQEDSAVYLCASSFRRGTWDSPLHFGNGTRLTVT.

The table lists this clonotype with many counts. The chain has TRBV14 and TRBJ1-1; D possibly corresponds to TRBD1 (5 bases). The V and J ends lost 3 bases and 4 bases respectively, with 12 bases between them. The germline CDR1 and CDR2 sequences are SGHDN and FVKESK. The CDR3 has 14 residues. The CDR3 here is CASSQRGPGTEAFF. The CDR3 region has the DNA TGTGCCAGCAGCCAGAGGGGCCCGGGCACTGAAGCTTTCTTT.

This clonotype was seen many times. This rearrangement joins TRBV6-1 to TRBJ1-5, with D unclear. The CDR3 covers 15 residues. V dropped 8 bases and J dropped 0 bases, with 14 bases sitting between them. Germline V CDR1 and CDR2: MNHNS, SASEGT. CDR3 DNA: TGTGCCAGCGGCGGGCAAGATCTTAGCAATCAGCCCCAGCATTTT. Translated, it gives CASGGQDLSNQPQHF.

This chain uses TRBV4-2 with TRBJ2-1; 10 nucleotides align to TRBD2. Germline V gives CDR1 LGHNA, CDR2 YNFKEQ. There are 17 residues in the CDR3. With 0 bases clipped from V and 9 bases from J, the junction kept 11 bases outside the gene matches. CDR3: CASSQDLAGDNYFEQFF. The CDR3 DNA is TGTGCCAGCAGCCAAGATCTAGCGGGGGATAACTACTTTGAGCAGTTCTTC.

This clonotype showed up just a few times. The DNA of the CDR3 is TGCGCCAGCAGCTCAGGGCACTATGGCTACACCTTC. Encoded protein: CASSSGHYGYTF. The V gene is TRBV5-1, the J gene TRBJ1-2; tentatively, D is TRBD1 (5 bases). Germline V lookup: CDR1 SGHRS, CDR2 YFSETQ. With 3 bases removed from V and 3 bases from J, the gap between germline ends came to 6 bases. CDR3 length: 12 residues.

The chain recombines TRBV7-2 with TRBJ1-6, with D tentatively TRBD1 (5 bases). The germline CDR1 and CDR2 sequences are SGHTA and FQGNSA. The CDR3 has 14 residues. V lost 5 bases, J lost 7 bases, and 12 bases lay in between. The CDR3 DNA reads TGTGCCAGCAGCCTCTGGGACGTGAATTCACCCCTCCACTTT. It yields the protein CASSLWDVNSPLHF.